This T cell receptor beta chain was recorded in a study of blood T cell repertoires in COVID-19. Assay used: immunoSEQ multiplex PCR; TCRdb lists only in-frame clones, some missing. Here the sample spans around 270,000 clones, roughly 90% being singletons. The V end lost 0 bases, the J end lost 6 bases, and 9 bases lay between the germline ends. In germline, CDR1 is SGHRS, CDR2 YFSETQ. This CDR3 contains 13 residues. This clonotype was obtained from a man between 35 and 55 years old with acute or convalescent COVID-19. J is TRBJ1-1 and V is TRBV5-1; TRBD1 might be the D (5 bases). Sample: peripheral blood. CDR3 in amino acids: CASSLASGAEAFF. CDR3 sequence (DNA): TGCGCCAGCAGCTTGGCCTCGGGGGCTGAAGCTTTCTTT.